The 5 T cell receptor beta chains presented below share a single source sample, sequenced in a study of regulatory T cells in long-lasting Graves disease. As to time point: newly diagnosed GD, antithyroid drugs for less than 3 months. Isolated PBMC RNA provided the starting material for the TCR library. Investigators prepared the TCR beta libraries by applying iRepertoire HTBI primers and Arm-PCR of CDR3 regions. TCRdb called the multiplex PCR reads again in MiXCR, with one record for every CDR3 protein. Here the sample spans roughly 500,000 distinct CDR3 sequences, about 13% being singletons. The sample was also reused in another study, on T cells in Graves' hyperthyroidism and ophthalmopathy.

Sequencing was performed on peripheral blood mononuclear cells (PBMCs), taken at new diagnosis, from a patient treated with antithyroid drugs. The receptors derive from a man aged 25 to 45 with Graves disease.

V usage is TRBV7-9 and J usage is TRBJ2-7; possibly TRBD1 for D (6 bases). In germline, CDR1 is SEHNR, CDR2 FQNEAQ (reference sequence). The CDR3 has 13 amino acids. Deletions cut 8 bases from V and 6 bases from J, with 17 bases between. The CDR3 loop is CASSKGGSVEQYF. The CDR3 DNA follows: TGTGCCAGCTCAAAAGGGGGTTCCGTCGAGCAGTACTTC. Using reference TRBV7-9 and TRBJ2-7 for the parts outside the CDR3, the full variable domain is DTGVSQNPRHKITKRGQNVTFRCDPISEHNRLYWYRQTLGQGPEFLTYFQNEAQLEKSRLLSDRFSAERPKGSFSTLEIQRTEQGDSAMYLCASSKGGSVEQYFGPGTRLTVT.

This clonotype occurred many times. The chain joins TRBV6-5 to TRBJ1-1, with 8 bases identical to TRBD1. The J segment lost 5 bases and the V segment lost 2 bases, leaving 16 bases of the junction unmatched. The V gene's germline CDR1 is MNHEY and CDR2 SVGAGI. CDR3 size: 18 residues. The CDR3 region has the DNA TGTGCCAGCAGTTACGGGACAGGATGGGGGAGGATGGCGACTGAAGCTTTCTTT. It is translated as CASSYGTGWGRMATEAFF.

This clonotype was seen ten or more times. The V gene is TRBV24-1, the J gene TRBJ2-5, with D perhaps TRBD2 (5 bases). This CDR3 is 15 amino acids long. Trimming took 2 bases from V and 0 from J, leaving 9 bases between them. Per germline, CDR1 KGHDR and CDR2 SFDVKD. The chain's CDR3 is CATSDSRRYQETQYF. CDR3 nucleotides: TGTGCCACCAGTGATTCCCGGAGGTACCAAGAGACCCAGTACTTC.

Comments on this clonotype: This sequence may be a read error, since a much larger clone differs from it by one base. The J gene is TRBJ1-1, the V gene TRBV7-9, with 8 bases that match TRBD1. The CDR3 has 14 amino acids. The J segment lost 4 bases and the V segment lost 4 bases, leaving 5 bases of the junction unmatched. Per germline, CDR1 SEHNR and CDR2 FQNEAQ (reference sequence). CDR3 region: CASSCSQGGTEAFF. The CDR3 nucleotides are TGTGCCAGCAGCTGCTCACAGGGGGGCACTGAAGCTTTCTTT.

This clonotype was counted ten times or more. The chain carries TRBV19 and TRBJ1-4; TRBD1 aligns across 7 bases. CDR1 is LNHDA, CDR2 SQIVND, per germline (reference sequence). V lost 5 bases, J lost 5 bases, and 5 bases stayed unmatched. This CDR3 has 14 amino acids. CDR3 sequence (DNA): TGTGCCAGTAGTGTGGGACAGAAAAATGAAAAACTGTTTTTT. This gives the protein CASSVGQKNEKLFF. Drawing the rest from reference TRBV19 and TRBJ1-4, the complete variable domain is DGGITQSPKYLFRKEGQNVTLSCEQNLNHDAMYWYRQDPGQGLRLIYYSQIVNDFQKGDIAEGYSVSREKKESFPLTVTSAQKNPTAFYLCASSVGQKNEKLFFGSGTQLSVL.